This entry lists 11 T cell receptor beta chains sequenced from one sample in a study of Ad26.COV2.S vaccination and SARS-CoV-2 variants. The table came from immunoSEQ multiplex PCR; TCRdb's copy has only in-frame clones and leaves some out. The data contain approximately 340,000 clones, roughly nine tenths of them singletons. The source was peripheral blood, collected after recovery from COVID-19. The receptors originated from a human donor who had recovered from COVID-19.

The rearrangement joins TRBV5-1 to TRBJ2-5; the match to TRBD1 covers 9 bases. The V gene's germline CDR1 is SGHRS and CDR2 YFSETQ. The CDR3 totals 14 residues. Trimming removed 7 bases from V and 5 bases from J; junction bases left unmatched: 9. CDR3 nucleotides: TGCGCCAGCTTTAACACAGGGGGCCAGGAGACCCAGTACTTC. Protein product: CASFNTGGQETQYF.

This chain connects TRBV11-2 to TRBJ1-2; 9 bases fit TRBD1. V was pared by 5 bases and J by 3 bases, with 7 bases of the junction left unmatched. Germline-derived CDR1 and CDR2 are SGHAT and FQNNGV. This CDR3 spans 15 amino acids. Written as DNA, the CDR3 is TGTGCCAGCAGCACGGGACAGGGCTCGTACTATGGCTACACCTTC. Encoded protein: CASSTGQGSYYGYTF.

This chain connects TRBV5-1 to TRBJ1-1; D not certain. The germline V gene encodes CDR1 SGHRS and CDR2 YFSETQ. This CDR3 region has 16 residues. Trimming shortened V by 0 bases and J by 1 base, and 13 bases separated the two germline ends. The CDR3, as DNA: TGCGCCAGCAGCTTGGCCCCGGGTTTAAAGAACACTGAAGCTTTCTTT. Translation: CASSLAPGLKNTEAFF.

The V gene is TRBV15, the J gene TRBJ2-5; 7 positions agree with TRBD2. CDR1 is LNHNV, CDR2 YYDKDF, per germline (reference sequence). CDR3 length: 15 residues. Germline trimming cut 6 bases from V and 2 bases from J; bases unmatched to any gene: 9. CDR3 nucleotide sequence: TGTGCCACCAGTCAAACGGGGCGGGGGCAAGAGACCCAGTACTTC. It translates to CATSQTGRGQETQYF.

A note on this clone: Within the sample, other DNA sequences also encode this same CDR3. J is TRBJ1-3 and V is TRBV20-1, with TRBD1 matching over 7 bases. The CDR3 runs 14 residues. Trimming removed 3 bases from V and 0 bases from J; junction bases left unmatched: 2. Germline loops: CDR1 DFQATT, CDR2 SNEGSKA (reference sequence). CDR3 loop: CSASHRGSGNTIYF. Here the CDR3 DNA reads TGCAGTGCTAGTCACAGGGGCTCTGGAAACACCATATATTTT.

The chain combines TRBV27 with TRBJ1-4; TRBD1 matches 11 bases. The CDR3 runs 17 residues. The germline gives CDR1 MNHEY, CDR2 SMNVEV (reference sequence). The V gene end was trimmed by 3 bases and the J gene end by 8 bases; junction bases not matched to a gene: 11. The CDR3 DNA sequence: TGTGCCAGCAGTTTGACCGGGACAGGGGGGCTTGACGAAAAACTGTTTTTT. Its protein is CASSLTGTGGLDEKLFF.

This clone came up once. The CDR3 DNA reads as TGTGCCAGCAGCGCGAGGACTAGCGGGGGGGACCGTCGGTACTTC. Amino acids: CASSARTSGGDRRYF. The chain combines TRBV7-7 with TRBJ2-5, with TRBD2 identical over 15 bases. V dropped 5 bases and J dropped 13; count of bases not matched to a gene: 11. This CDR3 has 15 amino acids. CDR1 is SSHAT and CDR2 is FNYEAQ in the germline V gene (reference sequence).

CDR3 sequence: CASSLSSAGGVDTQYF. CDR3 DNA sequence: TGTGCCAGCAGCTTATCGTCAGCGGGGGGGGTAGATACGCAGTATTTT. V is TRBV11-2 and J is TRBJ2-3; 10 bases map to TRBD2. CDR1 is SGHAT and CDR2 is FQNNGV in the germline V gene. Losses at the gene ends were 2 bases for V and 5 bases for J; bases not matched to a gene: 7. This CDR3 has 16 residues. Using reference TRBV11-2 and TRBJ2-3 for the parts outside the CDR3, the full variable domain is EAGVAQSPRYKIIEKRQSVAFWCNPISGHATLYWYQQILGQGPKLLIQFQNNGVVDDSQLPKDRFSAERLKGVDSTLKIQPAKLEDSAVYLCASSLSSAGGVDTQYFGPGTRLTVL.

This chain connects TRBV5-1 to TRBJ2-3, with 8 positions matching TRBD2. CDR1 and CDR2 from the germline V gene are SGHRS and YFSETQ. The ends lost 6 bases at V and 4 bases at J; junction bases unmatched: 7. The CDR3 spans 14 residues. The CDR3 is CASTPGGGADTQYF. DNA of the CDR3: TGCGCCAGCACCCCGGGGGGGGGAGCAGATACGCAGTATTTT.

This clone was observed a handful of times. J is TRBJ2-7 and V is TRBV29-1; the match to TRBD1 covers 7 bases. The V gene's germline CDR1 is SQVTM and CDR2 ANQGSEA. V lost 5 bases to trimming and J lost 0 bases; unmatched junction nucleotides: 4. The CDR3 totals 13 residues. The CDR3 spells CSVKDRLSYEQYF. CDR3 sequence (DNA): TGCAGCGTTAAGGACAGGCTCTCCTACGAGCAGTACTTC.

This chain connects TRBV5-4 to TRBJ1-2; D gene uncertain. V was pared by 1 base and J by 6 bases, with 13 bases between. Germline values: CDR1 SGHNT, CDR2 YYREEE (reference sequence). The CDR3 length is 14 residues. The CDR3 loop reads CASSLPRGLDGYTF. The CDR3 DNA sequence: TGTGCCAGCAGCTTGCCGCGGGGTTTAGATGGCTACACCTTC.